This TCR beta chain is from a study of T cells in Graves' hyperthyroidism and ophthalmopathy. In the case of this clonotype: No antigen is known for it. Germline and junction disagree at one end, which may indicate a read error.

Regarding the study as a whole: A model using 13 V-J features told ophthalmopathy apart from stable hyperthyroidism.

CDR3 length equals 15 residues. Germline CDR1 and CDR2: MNHEY and SMNVEV (reference sequence). The source material, RNA transcripts, was used to amplify TCR beta CDR3 regions. With the HTBI primer set, the TCR CDR3 went through a first round of RT-PCR. TCRdb re-called the multiplex PCR reads through MiXCR, storing one row per CDR3 protein. The table records fewer than 900,000 distinct CDR3 sequences, 18% of them present only once. This clonotype was sampled from a woman in her forties or fifties with Graves' hyperthyroidism that later progressed to Graves' ophthalmopathy. This rearrangement joins TRBV27 to TRBJ1-1; D is possibly TRBD1 (5 bases). Sample: blood. The CDR3 loop is CASRPTGQPNAEAFF. The CDR3 DNA reads as TGTGCCAGCAGACCAACGGGGCAGCCGAACGCTGAAGCTTTCTTT.